This TCR beta chain was profiled in a study of blood T cell repertoires in COVID-19. Study background: The United States, Italy and Spain supplied acute and convalescent COVID-19 samples. PBMCs, B-cell-depleted T cells, or T cells were the source of the cDNA or gDNA that made up the material.

In the study's own analysis: Nucleated cell counts were estimated from reference gene primer amplification. The table came from immunoSEQ multiplex PCR; TCRdb's copy has only in-frame clones and leaves some out. That table supplies the V and J calls and clone size; D and trimming were determined from the DNA. The repertoire includes some 68,000 clones, 90% of them detected once, and approximately 0.49% sits in the top ten. It was during active infection that Seattle patients were enrolled and then longitudinally followed. This CDR3 contains 16 residues. Germline V lookup: CDR1 SEHNR, CDR2 FQNEAQ (reference sequence). The germline V and J ends were trimmed by 1 base and 0 bases, with 11 bases remaining between them. This clone has a single count.

V gene TRBV7-9 combines with J gene TRBJ2-3; tentative D call: TRBD1 (7 bases). The sequence derives from a man aged 50 to 60 with COVID-19, enrolled during active disease. Source material: peripheral blood. Written as DNA, the CDR3 is TGTGCCAGCAGCTTAGGACAGGGAGGAAGCACAGATACGCAGTATTTT. This sequence encodes CASSLGQGGSTDTQYF.